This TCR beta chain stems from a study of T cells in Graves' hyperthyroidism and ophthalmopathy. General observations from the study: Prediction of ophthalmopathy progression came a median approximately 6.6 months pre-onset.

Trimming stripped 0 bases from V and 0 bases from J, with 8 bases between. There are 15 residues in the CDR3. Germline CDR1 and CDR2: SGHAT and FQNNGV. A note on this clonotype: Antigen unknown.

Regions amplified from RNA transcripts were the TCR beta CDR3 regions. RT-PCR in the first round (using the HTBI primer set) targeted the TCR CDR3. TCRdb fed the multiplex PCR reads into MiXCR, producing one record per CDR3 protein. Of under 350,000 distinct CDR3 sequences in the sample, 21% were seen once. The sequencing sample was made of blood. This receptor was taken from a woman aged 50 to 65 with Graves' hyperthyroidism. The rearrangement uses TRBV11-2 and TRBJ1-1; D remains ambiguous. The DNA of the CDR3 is TGTGCCAGCAGCTTAGAATACTCAGTGAACACTGAAGCTTTCTTT. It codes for CASSLEYSVNTEAFF.